One and the same sample provided the 21 T cell receptor beta chains below, sequenced in a study of cytomegalovirus exposure and HLA in healthy donors. PCR involved 60 Vbeta and 13 Jbeta primers. This table comes from immunoSEQ multiplex PCR, and its TCRdb copy is limited to in-frame clones, with some not included. This table has under 130,000 clones, 60% to 85% appearing once. Sequencing was carried out using PBMCs. Source of these receptors: a man aged 50 to 60 in good health and CMV-seropositive.

The chain has TRBV4-1 and TRBJ2-1, with 7 bases identical to TRBD2. Germline CDR1 and CDR2: MGHRA and YSYEKL. The CDR3 is 19 amino acids. V was clipped by 6 bases and J by 0 bases; unmatched bases: 17. CDR3 sequence: CASSQTYGQGLGSYNEQFF. CDR3 nucleotides: TGCGCCAGCAGTCAGACATACGGACAAGGACTAGGCTCCTACAATGAGCAGTTCTTC.

The genes are TRBV28 and TRBJ2-5; D may be TRBD2 (6 bases). The J call is uncertain, as TRBJ2-7 better fits the DNA end. CDR3 length equals 13 residues. Germline CDR1 and CDR2: MDHEN and SYDVKM. The CDR3: CASSSAGPYEQYF. The CDR3 nucleotides are TGTGCCAGCAGTTCCGCGGGACCCTACGAGCAGTACTTC.

This chain joins TRBV7-9 and TRBJ2-5; 10 bases are shared with TRBD2. This CDR3 has 16 residues. The germline V gene has CDR1 SEHNR and CDR2 FQNEAQ (reference sequence). V shed 5 bases, J shed 4 bases, and the junction held 10 bases outside the gene matches. The CDR3 DNA follows: TGTGCCAGCAGCCTACGGACTAGCGGTGTGGGAGAGACCCAGTACTTC. Residues: CASSLRTSGVGETQYF.

As DNA, the CDR3 is TGTGCCAGCAGCGGGAAGGGGTACACAGATACGCAGTATTTT. Its protein product is CASSGKGYTDTQYF. The chain uses TRBV14 and TRBJ2-3, with D possibly matching TRBD1 (5 bases). The CDR3 runs 14 residues. Germline CDR1 is SGHDN and CDR2 is FVKESK. The germline V and J ends were trimmed by 5 bases and 2 bases, with 11 bases remaining between them.

This chain connects TRBV7-9 to TRBJ2-3; the D gene is possibly TRBD2 (6 bases). V was cut by 4 bases and J by 3 bases, with 26 bases left in between. The CDR3 loop spans 19 amino acids. Germline V lookup: CDR1 SEHNR, CDR2 FQNEAQ (reference sequence). The CDR3 coding sequence is TGTGCCAGCAGCTCTAGCCGGTCCGGGACTCTCCGAAAAACAGATACGCAGTATTTT. Translation: CASSSSRSGTLRKTDTQYF. The full variable domain, its missing parts supplied by reference TRBV7-9 and TRBJ2-3, is DTGVSQNPRHKITKRGQNVTFRCDPISEHNRLYWYRQTLGQGPEFLTYFQNEAQLEKSRLLSDRFSAERPKGSFSTLEIQRTEQGDSAMYLCASSSSRSGTLRKTDTQYFGPGTRLTVL.

Details on this clone: Other DNA sequences of this sample code for an identical CDR3. This chain links TRBV30 with TRBJ1-1, with TRBD1 identical over 7 bases. This CDR3 has 13 residues. Losses at the gene ends were 5 bases for V and 1 base for J; bases not matched to a gene: 4. CDR1 and CDR2 (germline): GTSNPN, SVGIG (reference sequence). CDR3 loop: CAWAGQTNTEAFF. CDR3 nucleotide sequence: TGTGCCTGGGCGGGACAGACGAACACTGAAGCTTTCTTT.

V and J are TRBV7-9 and TRBJ1-5, with unresolved D. The CDR3 is made up of 14 amino acids. The ends were cut back, 3 bases at V and 2 bases at J, with 8 bases in the middle. CDR1 is SEHNR, CDR2 FQNEAQ, per germline (reference sequence). Here the CDR3 DNA reads TGTGCCAGCAGCTTTAGTCACGGCAATCAGCCCCAGCATTTT. Translation gives CASSFSHGNQPQHF.

The chain uses TRBV7-3 and TRBJ2-2; 8 bases match TRBD2. J lost 7 bases, V lost 5 bases, and 15 bases had no gene match. Germline lookup yields CDR1 SGHTA and CDR2 FQGTGA. The CDR3 covers 17 residues. The DNA of the CDR3 is TGTGCCAGCAGCCCAACGGGGAGCGGGAGCGTTGGCGGGGAGCTGTTTTTT. Amino acids: CASSPTGSGSVGGELFF.

The J gene is TRBJ2-2, the V gene TRBV9; D gene ambiguous. The CDR3 runs 15 residues. Germline V gives CDR1 SGDLS, CDR2 YYNGEE. Deletions cut 0 bases from V and 3 bases from J, with 9 bases between. The CDR3 here is CASSVEPRYTGELFF. For the CDR3, the DNA is TGTGCCAGCAGCGTAGAACCTAGGTACACCGGGGAGCTGTTTTTT.

V gene TRBV28 combines with J gene TRBJ2-2, with 9 nucleotides matching TRBD2. This CDR3 contains 17 residues. V dropped 7 bases and J dropped 5; count of bases not matched to a gene: 14. CDR1 MDHEN and CDR2 SYDVKM come from the germline V gene. The CDR3 DNA is TGTGCCAGCAAGAGGAGAAGCGGGAGGATAAGGACCGGGGAGCTGTTTTTT. Residues: CASKRRSGRIRTGELFF. Together with reference TRBV28 and TRBJ2-2, the CDR3 gives the full variable domain: DVKVTQSSRYLVKRTGEKVFLECVQDMDHENMFWYRQDPGLGLRLIYFSYDVKMKEKGDIPEGYSVSREKKERFSLILESASTNQTSMYLCASKRRSGRIRTGELFFGEGSRLTVL.

V usage is TRBV7-6 and J usage is TRBJ1-5; the match to TRBD1 covers 9 bases. V dropped 5 bases and J dropped 4; count of bases not matched to a gene: 3. Germline V gene data show CDR1 as SGHVS and CDR2 as FNYEAQ. The CDR3 has 14 residues. As DNA, the CDR3 is TGTGCCAGCAGCCCGGGACAGGGAAATCAGCCCCAGCATTTT. This translates into CASSPGQGNQPQHF.

There are a few counts of this clone. The V and J genes are TRBV7-3 and TRBJ2-1, with TRBD2 identical over 11 bases. There are 16 residues in the CDR3. Trimming removed 5 bases from V and 7 bases from J; junction bases left unmatched: 10. CDR1 is SGHTA and CDR2 is FQGTGA in the germline V gene. In DNA, the CDR3 is TGTGCCAGCAGCAACAAACCGGGACTAGCGGTAAATGAGCAGTTCTTC. This encodes CASSNKPGLAVNEQFF.

The J gene is TRBJ2-1, the V gene TRBV2; D not resolved. Germline values: CDR1 SNHLY, CDR2 FYNNEI. The germline V and J ends were trimmed by 7 bases and 7 bases, with 14 bases remaining between them. The CDR3 is 13 residues long. The CDR3 DNA is TGTGCCAGCATGGCAGGTTACGGAAATGAGCAGTTCTTC. Its translation is CASMAGYGNEQFF.

The rearrangement uses TRBV6-1 and TRBJ2-1; 7 nucleotides align to TRBD2. The germline V gene encodes CDR1 MNHNS and CDR2 SASEGT. The CDR3 consists of 16 residues. Trimming at V came to 4 bases and at J to 0 bases, leaving 6 bases not matched to a gene. The CDR3 nucleotides read TGTGCCAGCAGTGTAGCTAGCGGAGGCTCCTACAATGAGCAGTTCTTC. Amino acid sequence: CASSVASGGSYNEQFF.

The chain uses TRBV7-9 and TRBJ1-1; 7 nucleotides match TRBD1. There are 13 residues in the CDR3. V trimming: 2 bases; J trimming: 12 bases; junction bases outside the gene matches: 9. Germline assignment: CDR1 SEHNR and CDR2 FQNEAQ (reference sequence). This chain's CDR3 is CASSLLGQGESFF. CDR3 sequence (DNA): TGTGCCAGCAGCTTATTGGGGCAGGGGGAGTCTTTCTTT.

V usage is TRBV6-1 and J usage is TRBJ1-4; D might be TRBD1 (5 bases). The CDR3 extends over 13 amino acids. The V end was cut by 4 bases, the J end by 10 bases, with 13 bases between. Germline CDR1 and CDR2: MNHNS and SASEGT. The CDR3 spells CASSARGRGKLFF. The CDR3 bases are TGTGCCAGCAGTGCCCGGGGGAGGGGAAAACTGTTTTTT.

This sequence joins TRBV28 and TRBJ1-4, with 10 positions matching TRBD1. The trim removed 5 bases at V and 8 bases at J, leaving 8 bases unmatched. CDR1 MDHEN and CDR2 SYDVKM come from the germline V gene. CDR3 length equals 15 residues. This chain's CDR3 is CASSIPTGGREKLFF. CDR3 nucleotide sequence: TGTGCCAGCAGTATCCCGACAGGGGGCCGGGAAAAACTGTTTTTT.

V gene TRBV27 combines with J gene TRBJ2-5; TRBD2 agrees at 9 bases. With V trimmed by 1 base and J by 3 bases, 6 bases remained unmatched. Germline V gene data show CDR1 as MNHEY and CDR2 as SMNVEV (reference sequence). The CDR3 totals 16 residues. Here the CDR3 reads CASSLFGGRAKETQYF. In DNA, the CDR3 is TGTGCCAGCAGTTTATTTGGCGGGAGGGCCAAAGAGACCCAGTACTTC.

This chain connects TRBV28 to TRBJ1-1; a weak D match, TRBD1 (5 bases). CDR3 size: 15 residues. Trimming left V 5 bases short and J 5 bases short, with 18 bases between. Germline assignment: CDR1 MDHEN and CDR2 SYDVKM. The CDR3 spells CASSLFTGHGTEAFF. Written as DNA, the CDR3 is TGTGCCAGCAGTCTTTTTACAGGTCATGGGACTGAAGCTTTCTTT.

J is TRBJ2-5 and V is TRBV7-3, with D possibly matching TRBD2 (6 bases). The CDR3 is 15 residues long. The germline gives CDR1 SGHTA, CDR2 FQGTGA. Trimming removed 1 base from V and 1 base from J, with 10 bases in between. CDR3 loop: CASSLIGGSQETQYF. The CDR3 DNA reads TGTGCCAGCAGCTTAATTGGGGGGAGCCAAGAGACCCAGTACTTC.

The chain carries TRBV27 and TRBJ2-3, with D hard to call. Trimming took off 2 bases at V and 2 bases at J, with 14 bases between the two ends. Germline CDR1 and CDR2: MNHEY and SMNVEV (reference sequence). This CDR3 has 16 residues. Here the CDR3 DNA reads TGTGCCAGCAGTTTAGTGAGAGGCGCAATCACAGATACGCAGTATTTT. It yields the protein CASSLVRGAITDTQYF.